This T cell receptor beta chain was recovered during a study of vaccination and CD4 T cells after COVID-19. The treatment here: roughly 11-day PBMC culture with coronavirus spike peptide pools or control peptides (ViraFEST assay). This clonotype was observed a few times. No antigen is known for it. An Oncomine TCR Beta short-read assay was used to sequence the DNA from cultured CD4+ T cells. TCRdb reprocessed the PCR reads with MiXCR, giving one entry per CDR3 protein. This table has about 19,000 distinct CDR3 sequences, 31% appearing once. The CDR3 extends over 14 amino acids. V lost 6 bases and J lost 2, with 11 bases in between. From germline, CDR1 is DFQATT and CDR2 SNEGSKA (reference sequence).

The sequencing input was cultured CD4+ T cells from blood. The sequence was obtained from a human donor with COVID-19. The chain links TRBV20-1 to TRBJ1-6; D might be TRBD1 (6 bases). CDR3 nucleotides: TGCAGTGCGGTGGGGGCAGCCTATAATTCACCCCTCCACTTT. It codes for CSAVGAAYNSPLHF.